These 19 T cell receptor beta chains originate from one sample sequenced in a study of CD8+ T cells in alopecia areata. Sequencing templates came from extracted RNA that was reverse transcribed into cDNA. The repertoire was sequenced with immunoSEQ multiplex PCR; TCRdb's copy has only in-frame clones and lacks some. There are around 6,300 clones in the sample, none observed a single time. As to time point: mouse skin 6 weeks after grafting, around onset of hair loss. The source material was skin, sampled at week 6. The receptors were gathered from a C3H/HeJ mouse with alopecia areata. For this strain, the MHC haplotype corresponds to H2-k.

This clone appeared a few times. These gene names are mouse names. The read ends 4 residues before the CDR3 terminus; that terminus is restored from the germline J gene. The chain recombines TRBV13-2 with TRBJ2-5; 8 bases are shared with TRBD1. Germline V gene data show CDR1 as NNHNN and CDR2 as SYGAGS (reference sequence). The CDR3 totals 13 residues. Germline trimming cut 5 bases from V and 3 bases from J; bases unmatched to any gene: 2. This chain's CDR3 is CASGWDRQDTQYF. The CDR3 bases that were read are TGTGCCAGCGGCTGGGACAGGCAAGAC.

About this clone itself: The genes are named according to mouse. The read halts 4 residues ahead of the CDR3 end, with the missing end drawn from the germline J gene. This chain connects TRBV13-2 to TRBJ1-2; D not resolved. CDR3 length equals 14 residues. V shed 1 base and J shed 1 base, with 8 bases lying between them. From germline, CDR1 is NNHNN and CDR2 SYGAGS (reference sequence). CDR3 bases read: TGTGCCAGCGGTGATTGGTGGGGAAACTCC. As protein: CASGDWWGNS. The CDR3, in full, reads CASGDWWGNSDYTF.

This clone showed up many times. Genes here carry mouse names. The read is 4 residues too short to cover the CDR3 end, so that end is filled in from the germline J gene. The V gene is TRBV1, the J gene TRBJ2-7, with 11 bases matching TRBD1. This CDR3 is built from 15 residues. The germline CDR1 and CDR2 sequences are NSQYPW and LRSPGD (reference sequence). The CDR3 loop is CTCSVRDRGLYEQYF. The sequenced CDR3 bases are TGCACCTGCAGTGTCCGGGACAGGGGGTTATAT.

This clone was observed a few times. Gene and germline names: mouse. The observed sequence ends 4 residues before the CDR3 terminus, with the missing tail filled in from the germline J gene. This chain joins TRBV5 and TRBJ2-7, with 10 bases matching TRBD2. V was clipped by 4 bases and J by 1 base; unmatched bases: 1. The CDR3 runs to 14 residues. Germline V gene sequence: CDR1 LGHNA, CDR2 YNLKQL (reference sequence). This CDR3 reads CASSPLGGSYEQYF. The covered CDR3 bases are TGTGCCAGCAGCCCACTGGGGGGGTCCTAT.

The table lists this clone with a few counts. Germline and genes here are mouse. The CDR3 end falls 4 residues outside the read, so it is completed with the germline J gene. This rearrangement joins TRBV13-3 to TRBJ2-7; 12 nucleotides agree with TRBD2. From germline, CDR1 is NNHDY and CDR2 SYVADS. The CDR3 loop spans 14 amino acids. V was pared by 3 bases and J by 3 bases, with 1 base of the junction left unmatched. The sequenced CDR3 bases are TGTGCCAGCAGTGGACTGGGGGGGCGCTAT. Its protein product is CASSGLGGRY. The whole CDR3 is CASSGLGGRYEQYF.

As to this clone: Gene names and germline refer to mouse. The read falls 4 residues short of the CDR3 end, and the missing part is taken from the germline J gene. This chain connects TRBV13-2 to TRBJ1-2; a possible D gene is TRBD1 (6 bases). This CDR3 spans 14 amino acids. The germline gives CDR1 NNHNN, CDR2 SYGAGS (reference sequence). The CDR3 spells CASGSGTGGTDYTF. The covered CDR3 bases are TGTGCCAGCGGTTCCGGGACGGGGGGCACC.

Details on this clone: Genes and germline are mouse. The missing CDR3 end, 3 residues past where the read stops, is filled in from the germline J gene. V and J are TRBV29 and TRBJ1-3, with D possibly matching TRBD1 (6 bases). Germline V lookup: CDR1 MSHET, CDR2 SYDVDS. The CDR3 is made up of 15 amino acids. Trimming left V 4 bases short and J 0 bases short, with 10 bases between. Incomplete CDR3 DNA: TGTGCTAGCAGTTCAGGGGAAGATTCTGGAAATACG. Translated: CASSSGEDSGNT. The whole CDR3 is CASSSGEDSGNTLYF. The full variable domain, completed using reference TRBV29 and TRBJ1-3, is DMKVTQMPRYLIKRMGENVLLECGQDMSHETMYWYRQDPGLGLQLIYISYDVDSNSEGDIPKGYRVSRKKREHFSLILDSAKTNQTSVYFCASSSGEDSGNTLYFGEGSRLIVV.

This clone was seen repeatedly, ten times or more. Gene and germline names: mouse. The read falls 3 residues short of the CDR3 end, and the missing part is taken from the germline J gene. This sequence joins TRBV5 and TRBJ1-6; D perhaps matches TRBD1 (6 bases). TRBJ1-6 carries the ORF label, with uncertain function. Trimming pared 0 bases from V and 4 bases from J, leaving 13 bases between. Germline values: CDR1 LGHNA, CDR2 YNLKQL (reference sequence). The CDR3 covers 17 residues. CDR3 bases read: TGTGCCAGCAGCCAAGATTCGGGGGGCCATTATAATTCGCCC. It is translated as CASSQDSGGHYNSP. The entire CDR3 protein is CASSQDSGGHYNSPLYF.

This clone was seen at least ten times. These gene names are mouse names. The sequenced fragment ends 4 residues before the CDR3 boundary, so the rest is inferred from the germline J gene. This chain uses TRBV29 with TRBJ1-2; D is perhaps TRBD1 (6 bases). The CDR3 extends over 13 amino acids. Looked up from germline, CDR1 is MSHET and CDR2 is SYDVDS. The germline V and J ends were trimmed by 5 bases and 1 base, with 8 bases remaining between them. CDR3 residues: CASSLQGNSDYTF. The covered CDR3 bases are TGTGCTAGCAGTCTACAGGGAAACTCC. The whole variable domain, filled in from reference TRBV29 and TRBJ1-2, reads DMKVTQMPRYLIKRMGENVLLECGQDMSHETMYWYRQDPGLGLQLIYISYDVDSNSEGDIPKGYRVSRKKREHFSLILDSAKTNQTSVYFCASSLQGNSDYTFGSGTRLLVI.

This clone was seen repeatedly, ten times or more. Any gene name here is a mouse gene name. The covered CDR3 bases are TGTGCCAGCACCCCAGGAAACCAAGAC. This translates into CASTPGNQD. The entire CDR3 sequence reads CASTPGNQDTQYF. The rearrangement joins TRBV13-1 to TRBJ2-5; D gene uncertain. The sequence runs out 4 residues before the end of the CDR3; the remainder is reconstructed from the germline J gene. Per the germline V gene, CDR1 is NSHNY and CDR2 is SYGAGN. V gave up 6 bases and J gave up 0 bases, with 8 bases separating them. The CDR3 sequence is 13 residues long.

The table lists this clone with many counts. Gene names follow the mouse nomenclature. The read ends 4 residues before the CDR3 terminus; that terminus is restored from the germline J gene. The J gene is TRBJ2-5, the V gene TRBV16; 9 bases align to TRBD1. Germline V gives CDR1 SGHSA, CDR2 FRNQAP. The CDR3 totals 14 residues. CDR3 bases read: TGTGCAAGCAGGCCCGGGACAGGGCGAGAC. Its translation is CASRPGTGRD. The whole CDR3 protein is CASRPGTGRDTQYF.

With regard to this clone: Gene labels here are mouse ones. From the germline J gene comes the end of the CDR3, since the read stops 4 residues before it. This sequence joins TRBV19 and TRBJ2-2, with 7 nucleotides matching TRBD1. This CDR3 is built from 14 residues. V lost 4 bases, J lost 1 base, and 1 base stayed unmatched. Germline V lookup: CDR1 FNHDT, CDR2 SITEND (reference sequence). The sequenced part of the CDR3 DNA is TGTGCCAGCAGTCGGGACAGAAACACCGGG. This sequence encodes CASSRDRNTG. The CDR3 as a whole reads CASSRDRNTGQLYF.

This clone was seen at least ten times. Each gene name is a mouse one. The missing CDR3 end, 4 residues past where the read stops, is filled in from the germline J gene. The genes are TRBV17 and TRBJ1-1; 7 bases map to TRBD1. This CDR3 has 14 residues. J gave up 0 bases and V 6 bases, and 4 bases lay outside the gene matches. The germline CDR1 and CDR2 sequences are MNHDT and YYDKIL. The chain's CDR3 is CASSRQGANTEVFF. The DNA read from the CDR3 is TGTGCTAGCAGCAGACAGGGTGCAAACACA.

This clone was counted between two and nine times. Mouse names are used for the genes. The read ends 4 residues shy of where the CDR3 ends; the end is completed using the germline J gene. The chain has TRBV14 and TRBJ2-2, with TRBD2 matching over 9 bases. V was pared by 5 bases and J by 3 bases, with 2 bases of the junction left unmatched. This CDR3 contains 14 residues. Germline V gives CDR1 SGHDT, CDR2 FRDEAV. The CDR3: CASRRLGDTGQLYF. The sequenced part of the CDR3 DNA is TGTGCCAGCAGGCGACTGGGGGACACCGGG.

This clone was detected a few times. Genes and germline come from the mouse. The read terminates 4 residues before the CDR3 end, so the remaining end is supplied by the germline J gene. The gene calls are TRBV13-2 and TRBJ2-3; TRBD2 might be the D (6 bases). Germline V gene lookup returns CDR1 NNHNN and CDR2 SYGAGS (reference sequence). V lost 0 bases to trimming and J lost 2 bases, with 13 bases between them. The CDR3 loop spans 16 amino acids. CDR3 DNA (partial): TGTGCCAGCGGTGATGCCTGGGGTAAACTTGCAGAA. Residues: CASGDAWGKLAE. In full, the CDR3 is CASGDAWGKLAETLYF.

This clone appeared many times. Any gene name here is a mouse gene name. The read falls 4 residues short of the CDR3 end, and the missing part is taken from the germline J gene. The rearrangement joins TRBV1 to TRBJ2-1; D is possibly TRBD2 (6 bases). Germline CDR1 reads NSQYPW; CDR2 reads LRSPGD (reference sequence). V lost 11 bases, J lost 0 bases, and 14 bases lay in between. This CDR3 has 14 residues. Incomplete CDR3 DNA: TGCACCGCACCGGCTGGGGATAACTATGCT. Encoded protein: CTAPAGDNYA. The entire CDR3 protein reads CTAPAGDNYAEQFF. The entire variable domain, with the rest obtained from reference TRBV1 and TRBJ2-1, is as follows: VTLLEQNPRWRLVPRGQAVNLRCILKNSQYPWMSWYQQDLQKQLQWLFTLRSPGDKEVKSLPGADYLATRVTDTELRLQVANMSQGRTLYCTAPAGDNYAEQFFGPGTRLTVL.

This clone was counted a few times. Gene names denote mouse genes. The read ends 4 residues early relative to the CDR3; the germline J gene fills the gap. The V gene is TRBV13-3, the J gene TRBJ2-7, with 9 positions matching TRBD2. This CDR3 is built from 14 residues. Germline CDR1 is NNHDY and CDR2 is SYVADS. The CDR3 sequence is CASSDGDWEYEQYF. The CDR3 bases that were read are TGTGCCAGCAGTGATGGGGACTGGGAGTAT.

This clone is medium-sized within its sample. Gene names and germline refer to mouse. The read is 4 residues too short to cover the CDR3 end, so that end is filled in from the germline J gene. This sequence joins TRBV16 and TRBJ2-7, with 8 bases identical to TRBD2. The CDR3 runs 14 residues. Germline-derived CDR1 and CDR2 are SGHSA and FRNQAP. The CDR3 loop reads CASSLEGGPYEQYF. The CDR3 bases that were read are TGTGCAAGCAGCTTAGAGGGGGGGCCTTAT.

This clone occurred a few times. Mouse gene names apply. The DNA read from the CDR3 is TGTGCCAGCAGTCCCTACAGGGGGGCATATGCT. This sequence encodes CASSPYRGAYA. The CDR3, in full, reads CASSPYRGAYAEQFF. The rearrangement uses TRBV14 and TRBJ2-1, with a weak D call TRBD1 (8 bases). The read is 4 residues too short to cover the CDR3 end, so that end is filled in from the germline J gene. Trimming took off 4 bases at V and 4 bases at J, with 15 bases between the two ends. Looked up from germline, CDR1 is SGHDT and CDR2 is FRDEAV. The CDR3 has 15 residues.